This TCR beta chain emerged from a study of human versus mouse CDR3 diversity and MHC coevolution. Measured with immunoSEQ multiplex PCR; TCRdb has only the in-frame clones, and not every one. The data show fewer than 100,000 clones, around 93% seen once. CDR1 is LNHNV, CDR2 YYDKDF, per germline (reference sequence). The length of the CDR3 is 16 residues. With V trimmed by 5 bases and J by 1 base, 3 bases remained unmatched. Cells were CD45RO-negative CD62L-positive naive CD4 T cells sorted from PBMCs. The sequencing input was naive CD4+ T cells from blood. As to subset: CD45RO-negative CD62L-positive naive CD4 T cells. The receptor was isolated from a person aged 25 to 69 in good health. This chain uses TRBV15 with TRBJ2-2; TRBD2 agrees at 11 bases. CDR3 sequence: CATSPGLAGNTGELFF. For the CDR3, the DNA is TGTGCCACCAGCCCAGGACTAGCGGGGAACACCGGGGAGCTGTTTTTT.